A single sample is the source of the 27 T cell receptor beta chains below, sequenced in a study of T cells expressing NK-cell markers. Each CDR3 protein gets one entry in TCRdb, which reprocessed the 5' RACE reads and gives no DNA. This table lists about 120,000 distinct CDR3 sequences. Material for sequencing was blood T cells: a sorted CD56 or NKG2C T cell subset, CD4+ or CD8+ T cells, or bulk PBMC T cells (not recorded which). The receptors here all came from a woman aged 18-69 years in good health.

V and J are TRBV12-3 or TRBV12-4 and TRBJ1-5. The CDR3 has 14 amino acids. CDR3 protein: CASSFDQINQPQHF.

The V call is TRBV6-4, the J call TRBJ2-7; lacking DNA, the TRBD2 call made by TCRdb goes unchecked. The CDR3 has 18 residues. Germline V gene sequence: CDR1 MRHNA, CDR2 SNTAGT. CDR3 region: CASIEPPGLAGVSYEQYF.

The chain employs TRBV3-1 and TRBJ1-2; with no DNA, the TCRdb D assignment of TRBD1 cannot be verified. Germline assignment: CDR1 LGHDT and CDR2 YNNKEL (reference sequence). This CDR3 region has 15 residues. CDR3 sequence: CASSQDAGGYYGYTF.

V is TRBV11-2 and J is TRBJ2-3; the TCRdb D gene call, TRBD2, has no DNA to confirm it. The germline V gene encodes CDR1 SGHAT and CDR2 FQNNGV. The CDR3 covers 15 residues. The CDR3 reads CASSSSSGGSDTQYF.

This chain joins TRBV4-3 and TRBJ2-7. The CDR3 runs 14 residues. CDR1 and CDR2 (germline): LGHNA, YSLEER. CDR3: CASSQDWNGYEQYF.

The J gene is TRBJ2-2, the V gene TRBV12-3 or TRBV12-4; the D gene TCRdb calls, TRBD2, cannot be checked with no DNA. This CDR3 spans 17 amino acids. The CDR3 loop is CASRGLAGSRHTGELFF.

The V gene is TRBV7-8, the J gene TRBJ2-3; TCRdb gives TRBD2 as the D gene, but with no DNA this cannot be confirmed. This CDR3 has 16 residues. CDR1 is SGHVS and CDR2 is FQNEAQ in the germline V gene. Here the CDR3 reads CASSLLASPPTDTQYF.

J is TRBJ2-1 and V is TRBV5-1; the D call of TRBD2 rests on TCRdb alone, since no DNA is present to check it. Germline CDR1 SGHRS, CDR2 YFSETQ. The CDR3 loop spans 17 amino acids. The CDR3 loop is CASSLRLAGELYNEQFF.

The genes are TRBV9 and TRBJ2-7; no DNA is available, so the TRBD1 call from TCRdb remains unchecked. Germline assignment: CDR1 SGDLS and CDR2 YYNGEE. This CDR3 comprises 15 residues. The CDR3 reads CASSADQDRGNEQYF.

J is TRBJ1-1 and V is TRBV20-1; TCRdb outputs TRBD1, but without DNA this stays unchecked. The CDR3 extends over 11 amino acids. Germline V gene sequence: CDR1 DFQATT, CDR2 SNEGSKA (reference sequence). Here the CDR3 reads CSARGQAEAFF.

The rearrangement joins TRBV5-4 to TRBJ2-1; no DNA is available, so the TRBD2 call from TCRdb remains unchecked. The germline CDR1 and CDR2 sequences are SGHNT and YYREEE (reference sequence). This CDR3 is built from 16 residues. The CDR3 reads CASSLGTFVVYNEQFF.

This chain links TRBV20-1 with TRBJ2-2; TCRdb designates TRBD2, a call that cannot be tested without DNA. Germline V gene sequence: CDR1 DFQATT, CDR2 SNEGSKA (reference sequence). This CDR3 has 15 residues. The CDR3: CSAPGRAGNTGELFF.

V and J are TRBV9 and TRBJ2-5; TCRdb gives TRBD2 as the D gene, but with no DNA this cannot be confirmed. CDR1 is SGDLS, CDR2 YYNGEE, per germline. This CDR3 contains 16 residues. CDR3 protein: CASSDPGLAGQETQYF.

The chain is built from TRBV5-8 and TRBJ2-7. This CDR3 has 13 residues. Germline V gene data show CDR1 as SGHTS and CDR2 as YDEGEE. The CDR3 protein is CASSYSTEYEQYF.

The chain has TRBV11-2 and TRBJ1-3. The CDR3 has 15 residues. Germline V lookup: CDR1 SGHAT, CDR2 FQNNGV. CDR3 loop: CASSLDRSSGNTIYF.

This chain uses TRBV2 with TRBJ1-1; without DNA, the TCRdb call of TRBD1 cannot be checked. The germline gives CDR1 SNHLY, CDR2 FYNNEI. The CDR3 runs to 15 residues. The CDR3 here is CAPGRPQPRNTEAFF.

The chain has TRBV6-5 and TRBJ2-1; TCRdb gives TRBD1 as the D gene, but with no DNA this cannot be confirmed. The germline gives CDR1 MNHEY, CDR2 SVGAGI. The CDR3 spans 16 residues. The CDR3 protein is CASSTRTGASGNEQFF.

This sequence joins TRBV7-6 and TRBJ2-1; TCRdb indicates TRBD1, and absent DNA this call remains unverified. The CDR3 has 15 residues. CDR1 and CDR2 (germline): SGHVS, FNYEAQ. The CDR3 sequence is CASSLGSPYLNEQFF.

The chain employs TRBV7-9 and TRBJ1-5; the D call of TRBD1 rests on TCRdb alone, since no DNA is present to check it. The CDR3 has 12 amino acids. Germline V lookup: CDR1 SEHNR, CDR2 FQNEAQ (reference sequence). The CDR3: CASSARDQPQHF. Complete variable domain (other parts from reference TRBV7-9 and TRBJ1-5): DTGVSQNPRHKITKRGQNVTFRCDPISEHNRLYWYRQTLGQGPEFLTYFQNEAQLEKSRLLSDRFSAERPKGSFSTLEIQRTEQGDSAMYLCASSARDQPQHFGDGTRLSIL.

This chain uses TRBV12-3 or TRBV12-4 with TRBJ1-2; checking the TCRdb D call of TRBD1 is not possible without DNA. This CDR3 is built from 15 residues. The CDR3 loop reads CASSLYRDVNYGYTF.

This chain connects TRBV27 to TRBJ2-1; TCRdb reports TRBD2, a call that lacks DNA to check it against. Germline V lookup: CDR1 MNHEY, CDR2 SMNVEV (reference sequence). The CDR3 is made up of 14 amino acids. This CDR3 is CASSYGTSGNEQFF.

The CDR3 sequence: CASSGGTAPAGELFF. The chain combines TRBV12-3 or TRBV12-4 with TRBJ2-2; the TRBD2 assignment by TCRdb is unverifiable without DNA. The CDR3 is 15 residues long.

V and J are TRBV4-3 and TRBJ2-7. Germline V gives CDR1 LGHNA, CDR2 YSLEER. The CDR3 extends over 15 amino acids. The CDR3 loop reads CASSQAYSRLYEQYF.

This chain links TRBV20-1 with TRBJ1-1; the D call from TCRdb, TRBD1, cannot be confirmed without DNA. The CDR3 length is 16 residues. The germline gives CDR1 DFQATT, CDR2 SNEGSKA (reference sequence). The CDR3 is CSARGRDRTMNTEAFF.

This chain connects TRBV28 to TRBJ2-7; lacking DNA, the TRBD2 call made by TCRdb goes unchecked. The germline gives CDR1 MDHEN, CDR2 SYDVKM. CDR3 size: 14 residues. This CDR3 reads CASSLRLAWYEQYF.

The V gene is TRBV29-1, the J gene TRBJ2-1; TCRdb outputs TRBD2, but without DNA this stays unchecked. This CDR3 is built from 14 residues. CDR1 and CDR2 (germline): SQVTM, ANQGSEA. The CDR3 protein is CSVDAGPSYNEQFF.

The chain joins TRBV11-1 to TRBJ1-6; the D call from TCRdb, TRBD1, cannot be confirmed without DNA. The CDR3 is made up of 18 amino acids. Germline loops: CDR1 SGHAT, CDR2 FQDESV (reference sequence). The chain's CDR3 is CASSFRQGPSSYNSPLHF. The variable domain in full, with the rest retrieved from reference TRBV11-1 and TRBJ1-6, is EAEVAQSPRYKITEKSQAVAFWCDPISGHATLYWYRQILGQGPELLVQFQDESVVDDSQLPKDRFSAERLKGVDSTLKIQPAELGDSAMYLCASSFRQGPSSYNSPLHFGNGTRLTVT.